This T cell receptor beta chain was obtained from a study of graft-versus-host responses after intestinal transplantation. Clones were read by immunoSEQ multiplex PCR, and TCRdb kept only the in-frame ones, dropping some. Seen here are about 96,000 clones, roughly 89% observed once, and the top ten hold about 0.28%. Study-level findings and limits: Allografts of patients with graft-donor T cell macrochimerism showed high graft-versus-host to host-versus-graft clone ratios.

With regard to this clone: Antigen specificity is unknown.

Sequenced here: unstimulated CD4+ T cells sorted from spleen or lymph node cells, sampled before intestinal transplant. The TCR was taken from a human donor who received an intestinal transplant.

CDR3 nucleotide sequence: TGTGCCAGCAGTTCTCAGCGTGGGGTTGGGAACATTCAGTACTTC. Its translation is CASSSQRGVGNIQYF. The gene calls are TRBV2 and TRBJ2-4, with D unclear. Trimming shortened V by 5 bases and J by 7 bases, and 18 bases separated the two germline ends. CDR1 and CDR2 (germline): SNHLY, FYNNEI. The CDR3 is made up of 15 amino acids.